This TCR beta chain originates from a study of PD-L1 blockade in urothelial cancer. Looking at the study overall: T cell content in blood samples showed a median of approximately 150,000.

In each PCR, synthetic TCR analog templates were spiked in. Sequencing used immunoSEQ multiplex PCR; TCRdb keeps in-frame clones, though not all of them. The data hold tens of thousands of clones, with about 89% observed a single time. The input for sequencing was PBMCs, taken around atezolizumab (anti-PD-L1) treatment. The receptor comes from a man in his sixties with urothelial cancer.

This CDR3 reads CASSFAGGRDEQYF. The CDR3, as DNA: TGTGCCAGCAGTTTTGCAGGGGGCAGGGACGAGCAGTACTTC. The chain employs TRBV28 and TRBJ2-7; the match to TRBD1 covers 8 bases. V shed 3 bases, J shed 5 bases, and the junction held 6 bases outside the gene matches. Germline loops: CDR1 MDHEN, CDR2 SYDVKM. The length of the CDR3 is 14 residues.